A single sample is the source of the 6 T cell receptor beta chains below, sequenced in a study of cytotoxic CD8 clonotypes in ibrutinib-treated CLL. Assay: immunoSEQ multiplex PCR; the TCRdb copy retains only in-frame clones and omits some. The table includes around 20,000 clones, approximately 77% detected once. This sample comprised PBMCs, obtained before ibrutinib treatment. These receptors originate from a human donor with chronic lymphocytic leukemia.

The chain recombines TRBV11-2 with TRBJ1-2, with D maybe TRBD1 (5 bases). The V gene lost 1 base and the J gene lost 8 bases, with 17 bases spanning the gap. This CDR3 is 15 amino acids long. Germline V gene lookup returns CDR1 SGHAT and CDR2 FQNNGV. Here the CDR3 reads CASSLAGPAGRGYTF. The CDR3 DNA sequence: TGTGCCAGCAGCTTAGCGGGGCCGGCAGGGAGAGGCTACACCTTC.

This clone showed up just a few times. V is TRBV5-1 and J is TRBJ1-2; D is ambiguous. Trimming stripped 4 bases from V and 4 bases from J, with 20 bases between. Germline CDR1 SGHRS, CDR2 YFSETQ. The CDR3 spans 16 residues. CDR3 nucleotides: TGCGCCAGCAGCCCACAAACGCGGCAAAGCGGCTATGGCTACACCTTC. Encoded protein: CASSPQTRQSGYGYTF.

This clone appeared a single time. The J gene is TRBJ1-1, the V gene TRBV7-6; D perhaps matches TRBD1 (5 bases). The germline V gene has CDR1 SGHVS and CDR2 FNYEAQ. The CDR3 spans 14 residues. V lost 5 bases and J lost 11, with 21 bases in between. The CDR3 loop is CASSGRQDIASAFF. As DNA, the CDR3 is TGTGCCAGCAGCGGCCGGCAGGACATAGCGTCTGCTTTCTTT.

This clone was seen a handful of times. This sequence joins TRBV30 and TRBJ2-7; D uncertain. Trimming stripped 0 bases from V and 0 bases from J, with 15 bases between. The CDR3 covers 16 residues. Germline V lookup: CDR1 GTSNPN, CDR2 SVGIG (reference sequence). The CDR3 nucleotides are TGTGCCTGGAGTGTACGGAGAGGAGTCAGCTCCTACGAGCAGTACTTC. It is translated as CAWSVRRGVSSYEQYF.

This chain joins TRBV28 and TRBJ2-4; 7 bases map to TRBD1. From germline, CDR1 is MDHEN and CDR2 SYDVKM. V shed 6 bases, J shed 3 bases, and the junction held 5 bases outside the gene matches. CDR3 length: 14 amino acids. The CDR3: CASSPGQLKNIQYF. The CDR3 nucleotides are TGTGCCAGCAGCCCGGGACAGCTCAAAAACATTCAGTACTTC.

This chain connects TRBV18 to TRBJ1-1, with 7 bases fitting TRBD1. CDR1 is KGHSH and CDR2 is LQKENI in the germline V gene. J gave up 4 bases and V 3 bases, and 5 bases lay outside the gene matches. This CDR3 contains 14 residues. CDR3 sequence reads: CASSPGTVATEAFF. DNA of the CDR3: TGTGCCAGCTCACCTGGGACAGTGGCCACTGAAGCTTTCTTT.